This TCR beta chain was sequenced for a study of post-analysis software for immune sequencing data. Study-level results: Controls had lower frequencies than patients of about five TRBV segments, which included TRBV5-6, TRBV5-1 and TRBV20-1.

Comments on this clonotype: What it binds is unknown.

Unique-molecular-identifier-tagged TCR beta cDNA libraries were used. TCRdb ran MiXCR on the PCR reads and lists one entry per CDR3 protein. The sample shows hundreds of thousands of distinct CDR3 sequences, around 53% of them seen only once. Germline V gene data show CDR1 as SGHDN and CDR2 as FVKESK. The CDR3 loop spans 17 amino acids. V trimming: 1 base; J trimming: 4 bases; junction bases outside the gene matches: 8. The chain couples TRBV14 to TRBJ2-3, with TRBD1 matching over 10 bases. The specimen was blood. The receptor comes from a girl under 18 with multiple sclerosis. The CDR3 DNA follows: TGTGCCAGCAGCCAAGTTGGCGGACAGGGGGTAGCAGATACGCAGTATTTT. Its translation is CASSQVGGQGVADTQYF.